A selection of T cell receptor beta chains follows, all from one sample in a study of control samples from healthy donors and cancer patients. The assay was immunoSEQ multiplex PCR, and TCRdb's table has in-frame clones only and misses some. The sample carries about 220,000 clones, roughly 94% recorded once. Sequenced input: blood. The receptors here all came from a man in his fifties or sixties in good health. Each CDR3 is given with its conserved first and last residue. The D gene is left open where the match is weak. Size is stated for part of the rows, as once, few or many counts, or as a class when the clone is expanded.

clone size: .
J gene: TRBJ1-6
V gene: TRBV6-6
D gene: TRBD1
CDR3 DNA: TGTGCCAGCACCTCAGGACAGGGGCACTCACCCCTCCACTTT
CDR3 protein: CASTSGQGHSPLHF

clone size: .
J gene: TRBJ1-2
V gene: TRBV18
D gene: .
CDR3 DNA: TGTGCCAGCTCACTCCCTACCGGCAGCCGAGGCTACACCTTC
CDR3 protein: CASSLPTGSRGYTF

clone size: .
J gene: TRBJ2-7
V gene: TRBV13
D gene: .
CDR3 DNA: TGTGCCAGCGGGGCAGGGGCCTACGAGCAGTACTTC
CDR3 protein: CASGAGAYEQYF

clone size: .
J gene: TRBJ1-5
V gene: TRBV28
D gene: .
CDR3 DNA: TGTGCCAGCAGTTTAAGTAGGGGGTCTGGCAATCAGCCCCAGCATTTT
CDR3 protein: CASSLSRGSGNQPQHF

clone size: .
J gene: TRBJ1-2
V gene: TRBV11-2
D gene: .
CDR3 DNA: TGTGCCAGCAGTCAACAGGTAGTAGGCTATGGCTACACCTTC
CDR3 protein: CASSQQVVGYGYTF

clone size: .
J gene: TRBJ1-1
V gene: TRBV11-2
D gene: .
CDR3 DNA: TGTGCCAGCAGCTTAGAAGCGTTGGCAGGGAGCACTGAAGCTTTCTTT
CDR3 protein: CASSLEALAGSTEAFF

clone size: .
J gene: TRBJ1-1
V gene: TRBV7-2
D gene: .
CDR3 DNA: TGTGCCAGCAGCTTTGACAGGTGGGGCACTGAAGCTTTCTTT
CDR3 protein: CASSFDRWGTEAFF

clone size: once
J gene: TRBJ1-3
V gene: TRBV21-1
D gene: .
CDR3 DNA: TGTGCCAGCAGCAAAGTGGGGGGGGTAGCTGGAAACACCATATATTTT
CDR3 protein: CASSKVGGVAGNTIYF

clone size: .
J gene: TRBJ1-4
V gene: TRBV2
D gene: .
CDR3 DNA: TGTGCCAGCAGTGAGGGGTCGGGGAATGAAAAACTGTTTTTT
CDR3 protein: CASSEGSGNEKLFF

clone size: .
J gene: TRBJ1-1
V gene: TRBV6-5
D gene: .
CDR3 DNA: TGTGCCATCCGCAGGGGCGTAAACACTGAAGCTTTCTTT
CDR3 protein: CAIRRGVNTEAFF

clone size: .
J gene: TRBJ1-2
V gene: TRBV7-8
D gene: .
CDR3 DNA: TGTGCCAGCAGCCCCCCCCCGTGTGGCTACACCTTC
CDR3 protein: CASSPPPCGYTF

clone size: .
J gene: TRBJ2-3
V gene: TRBV5-1
D gene: TRBD1
CDR3 DNA: TGCGCCAGCAGCTTGGTGGACAGGCCCCTTCGTATTGATACGCAGTATTTT
CDR3 protein: CASSLVDRPLRIDTQYF

clone size: .
J gene: TRBJ1-2
V gene: TRBV6-5
D gene: .
CDR3 DNA: TGTGCCAGCAGTTCCACAGGGCTAGCTAACTATGGCTACACCTTC
CDR3 protein: CASSSTGLANYGYTF

clone size: .
J gene: TRBJ1-4
V gene: TRBV5-8
D gene: TRBD1
CDR3 DNA: TGTGCCAGCAGCTTGGCGAGGGACAGATTTTTT
CDR3 protein: CASSLARDRFF

clone size: few
J gene: TRBJ2-7
V gene: TRBV7-8
D gene: .
CDR3 DNA: TGTGCCAGCAGCTTAGGAGTCCCCTCCTACGAGCAGTACTTC
CDR3 protein: CASSLGVPSYEQYF

clone size: .
J gene: TRBJ2-7
V gene: TRBV24-1
D gene: .
CDR3 DNA: TGTGCCACCAGTAGCGCCGACTTCTCCTACGAGCAGTACTTC
CDR3 protein: CATSSADFSYEQYF

clone size: .
J gene: TRBJ1-6
V gene: TRBV7-2
D gene: .
CDR3 DNA: TGTGCCAGCAGCTTGGTCCGGGACACTCTCCTCCACTTT
CDR3 protein: CASSLVRDTLLHF

clone size: .
J gene: TRBJ1-4
V gene: TRBV5-5
D gene: TRBD1
CDR3 DNA: TGTGCCAGCAGCACGCCGTCCGGGACAGGGAAGGAAAAACTGTTTTTT
CDR3 protein: CASSTPSGTGKEKLFF

clone size: .
J gene: TRBJ2-5
V gene: TRBV11-3
D gene: .
CDR3 DNA: TGTGCCAGCAGCTTAGGGGGACCCTGGGCTGGGGAAGAGACCCAGTACTTC
CDR3 protein: CASSLGGPWAGEETQYF

clone size: .
J gene: TRBJ2-1
V gene: TRBV14
D gene: .
CDR3 DNA: TGTGCCAGCAGCCCCACGAGGGGAACCTCCTACAATGAGCAGTTCTTC
CDR3 protein: CASSPTRGTSYNEQFF

clone size: .
J gene: TRBJ2-1
V gene: TRBV5-1
D gene: TRBD2
CDR3 DNA: TGCGCCAGCAGCTCCGGGACTAGCGGGAATGAGCAGTTCTTC
CDR3 protein: CASSSGTSGNEQFF

clone size: .
J gene: TRBJ1-2
V gene: TRBV7-8
D gene: .
CDR3 DNA: TGTGCCAGCAGCTTCGGGACTAAAGGGGACTATGGCTACACCTTC
CDR3 protein: CASSFGTKGDYGYTF

clone size: .
J gene: TRBJ1-4
V gene: TRBV28
D gene: TRBD1
CDR3 DNA: TGTGCCTCGGGGGTGGCAGGGGGCTCCTGGGAAAAACTGTTTTTT
CDR3 protein: CASGVAGGSWEKLFF

clone size: .
J gene: TRBJ1-6
V gene: TRBV6-5
D gene: .
CDR3 DNA: TGTGCCAGCCTAACCGAGGGTGTACGATCACCCCTCCACTTT
CDR3 protein: CASLTEGVRSPLHF

clone size: .
J gene: TRBJ2-3
V gene: TRBV6-2/TRBV6-3
D gene: .
CDR3 DNA: TGTGCCAGCAGTTACCTTGGGAGGCCGGCGCGGGGTACGCAGTATTTT
CDR3 protein: CASSYLGRPARGTQYF

clone size: .
J gene: TRBJ2-5
V gene: TRBV3-1/TRBV3-2
D gene: .
CDR3 DNA: TGTGCCAGCAGCCATGGAAATGAGGAGACCCAGTACTTC
CDR3 protein: CASSHGNEETQYF

clone size: .
J gene: TRBJ1-2
V gene: TRBV28
D gene: TRBD1
CDR3 DNA: TGTGCCAGCAGTCTAGGACAGGGGGTGGGGGGCTACACCTTC
CDR3 protein: CASSLGQGVGGYTF

clone size: .
J gene: TRBJ1-2
V gene: TRBV6-5
D gene: .
CDR3 DNA: TGTGCCAGCAGACTGGACAGAACATATGGCTACACCTTC
CDR3 protein: CASRLDRTYGYTF

clone size: .
J gene: TRBJ2-2
V gene: TRBV15
D gene: .
CDR3 DNA: TGTGCCACCAGCAGACACCAGCGAGACAACACCGGGGAGCTGTTTTTT
CDR3 protein: CATSRHQRDNTGELFF